Each of the 5 T cell receptor beta chains below was sequenced from the same sample in a study of blood T cell repertoires in COVID-19. Sequencing used immunoSEQ multiplex PCR; TCRdb keeps in-frame clones, though not all of them. The sample has about 140,000 clones, roughly 79% seen once. The sequencing sample was made of peripheral blood. The receptors were gathered from a human donor in a cohort sampled during active COVID-19.

The chain links TRBV27 to TRBJ2-5; D unresolved. Germline V CDR1 and CDR2: MNHEY, SMNVEV (reference sequence). The CDR3 spans 10 residues. V was trimmed by 8 bases and J by 2 bases, leaving 3 bases between them. The CDR3 DNA reads as TGTGCCAGCCCGCAAGAGACCCAGTACTTC. Its translation: CASPQETQYF.

CDR3 nucleotide sequence: TGTGCCAGCAGTTCACCGACAGGGGCGACTCTCTACGAGCAGTACTTC. It translates to CASSSPTGATLYEQYF. The V and J genes are TRBV28 and TRBJ2-7, with 8 bases that match TRBD1. This CDR3 is built from 16 residues. Germline V gene data show CDR1 as MDHEN and CDR2 as SYDVKM. The trim removed 4 bases at V and 3 bases at J, leaving 11 bases unmatched. Complete variable domain (other parts from reference TRBV28 and TRBJ2-7): DVKVTQSSRYLVKRTGEKVFLECVQDMDHENMFWYRQDPGLGLRLIYFSYDVKMKEKGDIPEGYSVSREKKERFSLILESASTNQTSMYLCASSSPTGATLYEQYFGPGTRLTVT.

V and J are TRBV4-2 and TRBJ1-3, with no clear D. The CDR3 has 17 amino acids. Between the trimmed V and J ends, which lost 4 bases and 0 bases, there was a span of 16 bases. Germline V lookup: CDR1 LGHNA, CDR2 YNFKEQ. The CDR3 loop is CASSLSSDAGSGNTIYF. The CDR3 bases are TGTGCCAGCAGCCTATCGTCTGATGCGGGCTCTGGAAACACCATATATTTT.

The chain joins TRBV7-2 to TRBJ2-1, with 10 bases lining up with TRBD1. J lost 7 bases, V lost 1 base, and 7 bases had no gene match. The germline V gene encodes CDR1 SGHTA and CDR2 FQGNSA. The length of the CDR3 is 16 residues. CDR3 coding DNA: TGTGCCAGCAGCTTAGTGGACAGGGGGAAGGGAAATGAGCAGTTCTTC. Protein sequence: CASSLVDRGKGNEQFF. Based on the CDR3 plus reference TRBV7-2 and TRBJ2-1, the full variable domain is GAGVSQSPSNKVTEKGKDVELRCDPISGHTALYWYRQSLGQGLEFLIYFQGNSAPDKSGLPSDRFSAERTGGSVSTLTIQRTQQEDSAVYLCASSLVDRGKGNEQFFGPGTRLTVL.

The chain has TRBV28 and TRBJ2-2; D is possibly TRBD1 (7 bases). The CDR3 contains 17 residues. The V end lost 2 bases, the J end lost 7 bases, and 20 bases lay between the germline ends. Germline lookup yields CDR1 MDHEN and CDR2 SYDVKM. The CDR3 DNA reads TGTGCCAGCAGTTTAAAAAGGACAGGCCTCGGGGGCGGGGAGCTGTTTTTT. Its protein product is CASSLKRTGLGGGELFF.